This TCR beta chain was captured in a study of regulatory T cells in long-lasting Graves disease. This clonotype has only a few counts. A read error may produce the germline difference seen at one junction end. Looked up from germline, CDR1 is SGHAT and CDR2 is FQNNGV. The CDR3 covers 16 residues. In building TCR beta libraries, iRepertoire HTBI primers were used together with Arm-PCR of CDR3 regions. TCRdb reprocessed the multiplex PCR reads with MiXCR, giving one entry per CDR3 protein. The sample holds over 500,000 distinct CDR3 sequences; roughly a sixth are singletons and the top ten take 12%. This sample's time point: newly diagnosed GD, antithyroid drugs for less than 3 months. From RNA extracted from PBMCs, the TCR library was made. The same sample was also studied in work on T cells in Graves' hyperthyroidism and ophthalmopathy.

This clonotype originated in a man between 18 and 29 years old with Graves disease. The gene calls are TRBV11-2 and TRBJ1-2; possibly TRBD1 for D (5 bases). The specimen comprised peripheral blood mononuclear cells (PBMCs), sampled at new diagnosis, from a patient treated with antithyroid drugs. The CDR3 loop is CASSQETGVSNYGYTF. The CDR3 bases are TGCGCCAGCAGCCAAGAAACGGGGGTTTCTAACTATGGCTACACCTTC.